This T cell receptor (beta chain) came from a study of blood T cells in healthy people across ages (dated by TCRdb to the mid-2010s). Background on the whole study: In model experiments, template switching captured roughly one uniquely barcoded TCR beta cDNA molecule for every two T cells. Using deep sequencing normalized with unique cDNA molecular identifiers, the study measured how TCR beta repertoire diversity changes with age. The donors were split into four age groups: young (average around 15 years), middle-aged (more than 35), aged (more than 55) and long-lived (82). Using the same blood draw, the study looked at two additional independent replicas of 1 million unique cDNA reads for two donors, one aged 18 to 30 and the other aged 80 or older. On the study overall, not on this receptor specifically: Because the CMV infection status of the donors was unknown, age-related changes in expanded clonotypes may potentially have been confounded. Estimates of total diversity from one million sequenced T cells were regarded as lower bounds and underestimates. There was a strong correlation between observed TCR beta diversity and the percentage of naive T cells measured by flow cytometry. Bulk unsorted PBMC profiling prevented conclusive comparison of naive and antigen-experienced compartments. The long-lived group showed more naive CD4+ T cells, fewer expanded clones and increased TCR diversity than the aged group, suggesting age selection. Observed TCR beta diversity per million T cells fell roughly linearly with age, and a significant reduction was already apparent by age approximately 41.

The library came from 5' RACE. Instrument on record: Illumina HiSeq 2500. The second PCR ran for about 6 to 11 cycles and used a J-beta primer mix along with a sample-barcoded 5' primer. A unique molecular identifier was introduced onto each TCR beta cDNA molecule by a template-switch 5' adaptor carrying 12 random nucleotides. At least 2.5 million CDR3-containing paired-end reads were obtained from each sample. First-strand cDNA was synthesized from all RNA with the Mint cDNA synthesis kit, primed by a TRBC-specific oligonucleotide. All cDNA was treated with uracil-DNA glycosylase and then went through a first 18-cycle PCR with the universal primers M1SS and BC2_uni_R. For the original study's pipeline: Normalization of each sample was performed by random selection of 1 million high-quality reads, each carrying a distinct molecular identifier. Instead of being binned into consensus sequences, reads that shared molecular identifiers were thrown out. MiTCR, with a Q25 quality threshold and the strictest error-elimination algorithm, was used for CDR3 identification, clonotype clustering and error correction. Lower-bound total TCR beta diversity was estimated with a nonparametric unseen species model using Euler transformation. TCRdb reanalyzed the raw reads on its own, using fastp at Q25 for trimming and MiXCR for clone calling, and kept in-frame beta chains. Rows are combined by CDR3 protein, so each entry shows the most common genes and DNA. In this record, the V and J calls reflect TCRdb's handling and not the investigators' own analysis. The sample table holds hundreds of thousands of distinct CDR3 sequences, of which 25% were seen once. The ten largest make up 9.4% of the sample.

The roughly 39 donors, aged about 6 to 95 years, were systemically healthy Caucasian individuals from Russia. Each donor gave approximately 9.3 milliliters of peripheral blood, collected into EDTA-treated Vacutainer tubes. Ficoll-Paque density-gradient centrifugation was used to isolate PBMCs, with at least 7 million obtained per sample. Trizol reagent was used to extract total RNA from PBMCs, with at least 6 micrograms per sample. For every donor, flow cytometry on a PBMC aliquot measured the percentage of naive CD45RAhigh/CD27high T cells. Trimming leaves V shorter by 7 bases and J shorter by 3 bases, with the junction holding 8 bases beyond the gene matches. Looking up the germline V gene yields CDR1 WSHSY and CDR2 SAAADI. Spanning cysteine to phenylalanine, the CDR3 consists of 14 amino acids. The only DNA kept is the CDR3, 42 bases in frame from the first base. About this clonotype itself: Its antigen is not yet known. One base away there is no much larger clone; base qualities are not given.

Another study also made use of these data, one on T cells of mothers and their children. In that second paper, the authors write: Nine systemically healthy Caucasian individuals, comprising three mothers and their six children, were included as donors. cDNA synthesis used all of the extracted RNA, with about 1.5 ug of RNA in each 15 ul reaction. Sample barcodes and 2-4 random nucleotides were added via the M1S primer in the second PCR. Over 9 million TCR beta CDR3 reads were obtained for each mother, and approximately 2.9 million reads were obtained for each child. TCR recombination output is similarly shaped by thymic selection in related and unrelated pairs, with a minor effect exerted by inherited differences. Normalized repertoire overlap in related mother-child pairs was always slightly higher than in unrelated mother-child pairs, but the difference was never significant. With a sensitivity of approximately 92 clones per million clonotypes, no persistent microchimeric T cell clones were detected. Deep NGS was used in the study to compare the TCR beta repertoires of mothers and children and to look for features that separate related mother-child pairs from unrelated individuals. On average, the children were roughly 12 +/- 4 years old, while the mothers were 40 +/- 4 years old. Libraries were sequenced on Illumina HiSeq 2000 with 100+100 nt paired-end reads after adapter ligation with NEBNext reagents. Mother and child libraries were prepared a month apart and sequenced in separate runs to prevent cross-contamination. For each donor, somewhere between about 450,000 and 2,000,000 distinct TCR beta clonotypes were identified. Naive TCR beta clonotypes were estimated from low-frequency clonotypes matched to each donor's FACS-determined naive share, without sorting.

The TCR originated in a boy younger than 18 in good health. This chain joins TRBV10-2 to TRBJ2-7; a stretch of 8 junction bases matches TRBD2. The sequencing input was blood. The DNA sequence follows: TGCGCCAGCACCCAAGCGGGAGTCGACTACGAGCAGTACTTC. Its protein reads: CASTQAGVDYEQYF.